This T cell receptor beta chain was documented in a study of blood T cell repertoires in COVID-19. This CDR3 region has 14 residues. V was shortened by 3 bases and J by 5 bases, with 14 bases between the two germline ends. The germline gives CDR1 ENHRY, CDR2 SYGVKD. As originally analysed: Estimates of nucleated cell counts were drawn from the amplification of reference gene primers. Measured with immunoSEQ multiplex PCR; TCRdb has only the in-frame clones, and not every one. The V and J calls and clone size were taken over from that table, and D and trimming were inferred from the DNA. The data show 250,000 to 300,000 clones, with about 87% seen just once and about 6% held by the top ten.

The sample taken for sequencing was peripheral blood. The sequence derives from a woman aged 45 to 65 with COVID-19, enrolled during active disease. The gene calls are TRBV10-3 and TRBJ2-7, with D perhaps matching TRBD1 (6 bases). For the CDR3, the DNA is TGTGCCATCAGTGATGCAGGGGCCGGAGACGAGCAGTACTTC. Protein sequence: CAISDAGAGDEQYF.